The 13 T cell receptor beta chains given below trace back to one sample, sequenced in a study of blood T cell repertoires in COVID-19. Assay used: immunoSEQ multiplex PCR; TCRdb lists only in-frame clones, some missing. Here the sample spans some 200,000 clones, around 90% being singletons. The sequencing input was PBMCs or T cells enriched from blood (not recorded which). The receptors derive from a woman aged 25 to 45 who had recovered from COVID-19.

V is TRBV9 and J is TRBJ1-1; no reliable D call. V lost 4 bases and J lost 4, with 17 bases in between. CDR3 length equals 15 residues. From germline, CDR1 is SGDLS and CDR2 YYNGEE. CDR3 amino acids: CASSPRVGLSTEAFF. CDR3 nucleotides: TGTGCCAGCAGCCCCCGGGTTGGCCTAAGCACTGAAGCTTTCTTT.

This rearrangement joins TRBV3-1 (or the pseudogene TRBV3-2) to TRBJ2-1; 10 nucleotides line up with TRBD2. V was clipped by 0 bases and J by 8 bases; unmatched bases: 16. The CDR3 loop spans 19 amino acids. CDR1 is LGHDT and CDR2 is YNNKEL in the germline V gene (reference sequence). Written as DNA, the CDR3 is TGTGCCAGCAGCCAAGATTCGGTGGCGAGCGGGGGGGCTTTCGATGAGCAGTTCTTC. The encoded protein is CASSQDSVASGGAFDEQFF.

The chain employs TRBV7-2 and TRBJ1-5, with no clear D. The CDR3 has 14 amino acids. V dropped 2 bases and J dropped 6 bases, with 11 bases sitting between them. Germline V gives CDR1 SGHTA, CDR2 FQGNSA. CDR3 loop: CASSLLVSAQPQHF. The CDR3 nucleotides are TGTGCCAGCAGCTTATTGGTTAGTGCTCAGCCCCAGCATTTT.

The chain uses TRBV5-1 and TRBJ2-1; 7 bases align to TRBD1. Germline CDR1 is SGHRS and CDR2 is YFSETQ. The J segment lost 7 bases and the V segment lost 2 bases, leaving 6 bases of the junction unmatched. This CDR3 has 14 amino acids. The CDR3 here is CASSLDRAGNEQFF. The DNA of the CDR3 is TGCGCCAGCAGCTTAGACAGGGCCGGGAATGAGCAGTTCTTC.

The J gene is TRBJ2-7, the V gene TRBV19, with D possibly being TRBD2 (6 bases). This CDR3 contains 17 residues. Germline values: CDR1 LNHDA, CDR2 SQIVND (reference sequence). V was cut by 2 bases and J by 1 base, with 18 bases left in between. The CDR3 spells CASSIRGSGYTSYEQYF. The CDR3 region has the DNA TGTGCCAGTAGTATAAGGGGCAGCGGGTATACATCCTACGAGCAGTACTTC.

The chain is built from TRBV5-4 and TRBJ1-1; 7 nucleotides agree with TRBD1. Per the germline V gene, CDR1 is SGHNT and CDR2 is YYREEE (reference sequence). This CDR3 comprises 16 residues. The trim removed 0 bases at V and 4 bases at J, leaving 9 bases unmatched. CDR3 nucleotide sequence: TGTGCCAGCAGCTTGGGAAAGGCGACAGGGATCACTGAAGCTTTCTTT. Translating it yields CASSLGKATGITEAFF.

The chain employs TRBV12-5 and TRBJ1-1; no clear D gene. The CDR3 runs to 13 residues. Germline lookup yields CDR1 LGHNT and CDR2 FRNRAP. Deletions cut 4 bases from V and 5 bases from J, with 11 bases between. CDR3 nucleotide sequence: TGTGCTAGTGGTTCCAACCGGGAGACTGAAGCTTTCTTT. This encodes CASGSNRETEAFF.

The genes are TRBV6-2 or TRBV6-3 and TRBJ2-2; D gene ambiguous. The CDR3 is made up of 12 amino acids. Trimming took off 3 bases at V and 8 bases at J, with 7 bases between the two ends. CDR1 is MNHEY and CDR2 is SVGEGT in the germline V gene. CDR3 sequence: CASSYSRGELFF. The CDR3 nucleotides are TGTGCCAGCAGTTATTCTAGAGGGGAGCTGTTTTTT.

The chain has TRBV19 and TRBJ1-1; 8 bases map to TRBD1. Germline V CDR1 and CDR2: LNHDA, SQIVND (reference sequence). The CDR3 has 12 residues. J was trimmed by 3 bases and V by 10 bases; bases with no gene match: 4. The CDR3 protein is CATLDRDTEAFF. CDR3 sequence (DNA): TGTGCCACCCTGGACAGGGACACTGAAGCTTTCTTT.

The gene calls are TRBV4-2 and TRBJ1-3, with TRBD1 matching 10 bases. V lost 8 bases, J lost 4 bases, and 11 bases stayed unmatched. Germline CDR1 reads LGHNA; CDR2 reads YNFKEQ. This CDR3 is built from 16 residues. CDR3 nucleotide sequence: TGTGCCAGCTCGGAGGGACAGGGGCACTACGGAAACACCATATATTTT. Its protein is CASSEGQGHYGNTIYF.

Written as DNA, the CDR3 is TGTGCCAGCAGCTTAGCGGCAGGGGGGAGAACCGGGGAGCTGTTTTTT. Translating gives CASSLAAGGRTGELFF. The rearrangement uses TRBV7-9 and TRBJ2-2, with a tentative D call TRBD1 (7 bases). The ends were cut back, 0 bases at V and 5 bases at J, with 13 bases in the middle. The germline gives CDR1 SEHNR, CDR2 FQNEAQ (reference sequence). The CDR3 is 16 residues long.

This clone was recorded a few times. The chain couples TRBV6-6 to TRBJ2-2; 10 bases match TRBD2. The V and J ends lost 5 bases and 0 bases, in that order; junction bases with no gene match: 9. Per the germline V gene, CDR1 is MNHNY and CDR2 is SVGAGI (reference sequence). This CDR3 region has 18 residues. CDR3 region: CASSRLLAGGTNTGELFF. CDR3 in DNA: TGTGCCAGCAGTCGGTTATTAGCGGGAGGAACGAACACCGGGGAGCTGTTTTTT.

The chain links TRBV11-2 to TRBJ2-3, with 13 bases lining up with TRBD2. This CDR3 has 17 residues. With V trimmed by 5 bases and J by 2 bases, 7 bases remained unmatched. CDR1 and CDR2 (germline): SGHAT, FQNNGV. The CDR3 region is CASSTWTSGGLTDTQYF. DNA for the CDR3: TGTGCCAGCAGCACTTGGACTAGCGGGGGACTCACAGATACGCAGTATTTT.